The present TCR beta chain was sequenced within a study of blood T cell repertoires in COVID-19. Study at large: Samples of COVID-19 (acute and convalescent) were obtained from the United States, Italy and Spain. PBMCs, B-cell-depleted T cells, or T cells were the source of the cDNA or gDNA that made up the material.

This table comes from immunoSEQ multiplex PCR, and its TCRdb copy is limited to in-frame clones, with some not included. The table lists roughly 190,000 clones, around 76% of them singletons. From germline, CDR1 is MNHNS and CDR2 SASEGT. Trimming removed 2 bases from V and 4 bases from J, with 6 bases in between. CDR3 length: 12 amino acids. Only a few counts were recorded for this clone. This sequence was found in a woman aged 55-69 years with COVID-19, enrolled during active disease. What was sequenced was peripheral blood. V gene TRBV6-1 combines with J gene TRBJ2-7; D is perhaps TRBD1 (5 bases). This CDR3 reads CASSEQGYEQYF. DNA of the CDR3: TGTGCCAGCAGTGAACAGGGTTACGAGCAGTACTTC.